The clone carrying this T cell receptor beta chain turned up a few times. A J-beta primer mix and a sample-barcoded 5' primer were used in a second PCR of about 7 to 12 cycles. Each cDNA was tagged by a template-switch adaptor containing 12 random nucleotides. TCRdb re-called the 5' RACE reads through MiXCR, storing one row per CDR3 protein. The repertoire consists of about 500,000 distinct CDR3 sequences, with more than 20% occurring once and the leading ten covering 8.7%. The data are from a study of blood T cells in healthy people across ages. CDR3 length equals 15 residues. CDR1 GTSNPN and CDR2 SVGIG come from the germline V gene (reference sequence). The V end lost 3 bases, the J end lost 2 bases, and 13 bases lay between the germline ends. The data also belong to a second study, concerning T cells of mothers and their children.

This rearrangement joins TRBV30 to TRBJ1-4, with D tentatively TRBD1 (5 bases). Sequenced: blood. The clonotype originates from a boy aged 10-17 years in good health. The CDR3 DNA follows: TGTGCCTGGAGACGCGGGGGTTCCACTAATGAAAAACTGTTTTTT. It specifies CAWRRGGSTNEKLFF.